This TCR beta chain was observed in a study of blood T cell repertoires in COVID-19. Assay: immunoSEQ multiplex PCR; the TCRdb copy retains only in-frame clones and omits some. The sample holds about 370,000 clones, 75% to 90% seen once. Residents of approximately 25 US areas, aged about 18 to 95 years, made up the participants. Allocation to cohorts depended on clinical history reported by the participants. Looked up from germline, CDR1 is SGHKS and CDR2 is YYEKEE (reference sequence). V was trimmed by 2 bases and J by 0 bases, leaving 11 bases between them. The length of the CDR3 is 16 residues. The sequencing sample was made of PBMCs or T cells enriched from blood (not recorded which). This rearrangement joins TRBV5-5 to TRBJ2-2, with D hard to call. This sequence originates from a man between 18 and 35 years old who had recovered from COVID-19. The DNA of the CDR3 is TGTGCCAGCAGCTTCGTCCAGACACCGAACACCGGGGAGCTGTTTTTT. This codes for CASSFVQTPNTGELFF. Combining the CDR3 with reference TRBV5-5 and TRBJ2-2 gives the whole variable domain DAGVTQSPTHLIKTRGQQVTLRCSPISGHKSVSWYQQVLGQGPQFIFQYYEKEERGRGNFPDRFSARQFPNYSSELNVNALLLGDSALYLCASSFVQTPNTGELFFGEGSRLTVL.